The source of this T cell receptor (beta chain) is a study of T cell repertoires in cytomegalovirus infection. Whole-study context: It was the public TCR beta signatures that indicated both CMV infection and matching HLA type. General study results and limits: Individuals carrying CMV plus the relevant HLA were identified by cumulative frequency of public TCR beta families. The study found HLA-C-restricted CMV-specific TCR beta clonotypes dominating the ex vivo response.

This CDR3 contains 13 residues. Germline-derived CDR1 and CDR2 are MNHNS and SASEGT. V lost 2 bases and J 1 base, leaving 5 bases between the germline ends. TCRdb reprocessed the reads via MiXCR and lists one record per CDR3 protein. The repertoire holds 150,000 to 200,000 distinct CDR3 sequences, 25% to 30% seen once, with 31% in the top ten. This clonotype was counted only a few times. Antigen unknown. This chain links TRBV6-1 with TRBJ1-1; D gene unclear. Sequenced input: PBMCs. The clonotype originates from a human donor in good health (CMV status not recorded). Some clones in this sample may be carry-over from other donors' samples. CDR3 amino acids: CASSENPNTEAFF. The DNA of the CDR3 is TGTGCCAGCAGTGAAAATCCGAACACTGAAGCTTTCTTT.